This is a list of T cell receptor beta chains from one sample in a study of blood T cell repertoires in COVID-19. Clones were sequenced by immunoSEQ multiplex PCR, and TCRdb holds only the in-frame ones, with some missing. The table records around 300,000 clones, 70% to 90% of them present only once. The sample comprised peripheral blood. The receptors originated from a woman between 50 and 59 years old with active or convalescent COVID-19. Both conserved end residues are part of each CDR3. A D gene is named only where the DNA matches it firmly. Expanded clones are given a class, and other clones once, few, many or no size at all.

clone size	V gene	D gene	CDR3 length	J gene	CDR3 DNA	CDR3 protein
few	TRBV28	TRBD2	21	TRBJ2-2	TGTGCCAGCAGTTTACCCCGGGTCCCCCCTAGCGGGAGGCCAAACACCGGGGAGCTGTTTTTT	CASSLPRVPPSGRPNTGELFF
.	TRBV2	.	17	TRBJ2-2	TGTGCCAGCACCCAGGGGCGGGTACCCTGGGGCACCGGGGAGCTGTTTTTT	CASTQGRVPWGTGELFF
.	TRBV6-4	.	13	TRBJ1-1	TGTGCCAGCAGCTCACAGGCGAACACTGAAGCTTTCTTT	CASSSQANTEAFF
.	TRBV19	TRBD2	15	TRBJ2-1	TGTGCCAGTAGCCCGACTAGCGGGGTCTACAATGAGCAGTTCTTC	CASSPTSGVYNEQFF
.	TRBV9	TRBD1	17	TRBJ2-2	TGTGCCAGCAGCGCCCAACCCGGGACAGGGATAACCGGGGAGCTGTTTTTT	CASSAQPGTGITGELFF
.	TRBV7-9	TRBD1	16	TRBJ1-4	TGTGCCAGCAGCTTAGCCCGGACAGGGTTACAAGAAAAACTGTTTTTT	CASSLARTGLQEKLFF
.	TRBV10-3	TRBD2	16	TRBJ2-7	TGTGCCATCAGTGAGACGACTAGCGGGATTGCCTACGAGCAGTACTTC	CAISETTSGIAYEQYF
.	TRBV2	.	14	TRBJ1-1	TGTGCCAGCAGTGTAGAGGGAGGGAACACTGAAGCTTTCTTT	CASSVEGGNTEAFF
.	TRBV28	TRBD1	13	TRBJ1-2	TGTGCCAGCAGACAGGGGGTAGGGTATGGCTACACCTTC	CASRQGVGYGYTF
.	TRBV28	.	11	TRBJ2-2	TGTGCCAGCAGGCGTTTCGGGGAGCTGTTTTTT	CASRRFGELFF
.	TRBV3-1/TRBV3-2	.	15	TRBJ1-1	TGTGCCAGCAGCTCGTGGTCAGGGGTGAACACTGAAGCTTTCTTT	CASSSWSGVNTEAFF
.	TRBV19	TRBD1	16	TRBJ1-2	TGTGCCAGTCAAGTTGTCGGGACAGGCTTCGAACGTGGCTACACCTTC	CASQVVGTGFERGYTF
.	TRBV11-2	.	13	TRBJ1-1	TGTGCCAGCAGCCGAGGGTATTCCACTGAAGCTTTCTTT	CASSRGYSTEAFF
.	TRBV5-5	TRBD2	15	TRBJ2-3	TGTGCCAGCAGCACCTACCTAGCGGGAGCGGATACGCAGTATTTT	CASSTYLAGADTQYF
.	TRBV19	TRBD1	15	TRBJ2-3	TGTGCCAGTAGTACCTGGACAGGGGGTCGGGATACGCAGTATTTT	CASSTWTGGRDTQYF
.	TRBV5-5	TRBD2	16	TRBJ2-7	TGTGCCAGCAGCAAGCCACTAGCGGGGAGCTCCTACGAGCAGTACTTC	CASSKPLAGSSYEQYF
.	TRBV5-6	.	16	TRBJ1-2	TGTGCCAGCAGCTCTGTGGGGCAGAACCTTAACTATGGCTACACCTTC	CASSSVGQNLNYGYTF
once	TRBV11-3	TRBD1	15	TRBJ2-1	TGTGCCAGCAGCTTAAGAACAGGGGGAAGGGATGAGCAGTTCTTC	CASSLRTGGRDEQFF
.	TRBV3-1/TRBV3-2	TRBD2	17	TRBJ2-3	TGTGCCAGCAGCCAAGATCTTGCGGGAGGGCTACGGGATACGCAGTATTTT	CASSQDLAGGLRDTQYF
.	TRBV11-2	.	15	TRBJ2-1	TGTGCCAGCAGCTTAGATCCTAGCGCCTCCAATGAGCAGTTCTTC	CASSLDPSASNEQFF
.	TRBV7-9	.	14	TRBJ2-2	TGTGCCAGCAGAGGCGGAATGAACACCGGGGAGCTGTTTTTT	CASRGGMNTGELFF
.	TRBV9	TRBD2	16	TRBJ2-7	TGTGCCAGCAGCGAGGTCCCTAGCGGGGGATTTTACGAGCAGTACTTC	CASSEVPSGGFYEQYF
.	TRBV4-1	.	15	TRBJ2-5	TGCGCCAGCAGCCGTCTGAACGGGATCCAAGAGACCCAGTACTTC	CASSRLNGIQETQYF
.	TRBV19	TRBD1	13	TRBJ2-7	TGTGCCAGTAGTCAGGGGGCGATCAGCGAGCAGTACTTC	CASSQGAISEQYF
.	TRBV9	.	15	TRBJ2-3	TGTGCCAGCAGCAAAGTTGGGGCAAACACAGATACGCAGTATTTT	CASSKVGANTDTQYF
.	TRBV5-5	TRBD1	15	TRBJ2-2	TGTGCCAGCAGCCCCGGGACAGGGGGCACCGGGGAGCTGTTTTTT	CASSPGTGGTGELFF